The 24 T cell receptor beta chains presented below share a single source sample, sequenced in a study of beta chain features in type 1 diabetes. The isolated RNA, all of it, was reverse transcribed, so expressed TCRB transcripts were what got sequenced. The method was immunoSEQ multiplex PCR; TCRdb's version includes in-frame clones alone and lacks a portion of them. The table shows about 42,000 clones, with approximately 49% occurring only once. The specimen sequenced was stem cell memory CD4+ T cells from blood. These receptors came from a woman younger than 45 in good health.

The chain links TRBV27 to TRBJ2-3; 8 bases map to TRBD2. CDR3 length: 19 residues. Trimming cost V 2 bases and J 2 bases; bases outside gene matches: 15. Per germline, CDR1 MNHEY and CDR2 SMNVEV (reference sequence). The CDR3 loop is CASSLVIRGSGASTDTQYF. CDR3 sequence (DNA): TGTGCCAGCAGTTTAGTCATCCGGGGTAGCGGGGCTTCCACAGATACGCAGTATTTT.

V usage is TRBV21-1 and J usage is TRBJ2-1; TRBD1 reflects the table's D call only, with no check against the DNA. TRBV21-1 represents a pseudogene. The CDR3 has 19 residues. The CDR3 nucleotides read TGTGCCAGCAGCAAAAGGGGTCCGGGACAGGGGGCTATGTGCAATGAGCAGTTCTTC. Residues: CASSKRGPGQGAMCNEQFF.

This clone was seen only once. The chain combines TRBV11-3 with TRBJ2-5; the match to TRBD1 covers 7 bases. Losses at the gene ends were 5 bases for V and 5 bases for J; bases not matched to a gene: 8. This CDR3 spans 14 amino acids. The germline gives CDR1 SGHNT, CDR2 YENEEA. The CDR3 nucleotides read TGTGCCAGCAGCGACCGAGGGGGCGCGGAGACCCAGTACTTC. This encodes CASSDRGGAETQYF.

This clone has more than one count but fewer than ten. CDR3 protein: CASSLPNSGELFF. In DNA, the CDR3 is TGTGCCAGCAGCTTGCCTAATTCCGGGGAGCTGTTTTTT. The J gene is TRBJ2-2, the V gene TRBV5-4; no clear D. The ends were cut back, 1 base at V and 6 bases at J, with 7 bases in the middle. Germline CDR1 SGHNT, CDR2 YYREEE (reference sequence). CDR3 length equals 13 residues.

The chain combines TRBV9 with TRBJ2-5; 14 bases map to TRBD2. Per the germline V gene, CDR1 is SGDLS and CDR2 is YYNGEE. J gave up 4 bases and V 0 bases, and 8 bases lay outside the gene matches. The CDR3 has 18 amino acids. This CDR3 reads CASSVDSGLAGGIETQYF. CDR3 sequence (DNA): TGTGCCAGCAGCGTAGATTCCGGACTAGCGGGAGGTATAGAGACCCAGTACTTC.

The chain joins TRBV7-3 to TRBJ2-1; 10 bases agree with TRBD2. This CDR3 is built from 16 residues. Losses at the gene ends were 4 bases for V and 5 bases for J; bases not matched to a gene: 8. CDR1 SGHTA and CDR2 FQGTGA come from the germline V gene. CDR3 bases: TGTGCCAGCAGCTCAAAAGTAGCGGGAGGCAACAATGAGCAGTTCTTC. Translation gives CASSSKVAGGNNEQFF.

The rearrangement uses TRBV4-2 and TRBJ2-1, with TRBD1 matching 7 bases. V dropped 5 bases and J dropped 7; count of bases not matched to a gene: 14. Germline CDR1 LGHNA, CDR2 YNFKEQ. The CDR3 has 16 residues. DNA of the CDR3: TGTGCCAGCAGCTCCCGAGGGGGCGGTCCCTTGAATGAGCAGTTCTTC. Encoded protein: CASSSRGGGPLNEQFF.

The rearrangement uses TRBV6-1 and TRBJ2-3, with TRBD1 matching 9 bases. This CDR3 contains 15 residues. In germline, CDR1 is MNHNS, CDR2 SASEGT. After removal of 6 bases from V and 2 bases from J, the junction contained 6 bases not matched to a gene. The CDR3 DNA sequence: TGTGCCAGCAGCTTACAGGGGGCCTACACAGATACGCAGTATTTT. This encodes CASSLQGAYTDTQYF.

The chain joins TRBV7-2 to TRBJ2-2, with TRBD1 matching over 7 bases. The length of the CDR3 is 16 residues. V was clipped by 2 bases and J by 1 base; unmatched bases: 4. Germline V gene lookup returns CDR1 SGHTA and CDR2 FQGNSA. This chain's CDR3 is CASSLRQGLNTGELFF. For the CDR3, the DNA is TGTGCCAGCAGCTTAAGACAGGGCTTGAACACCGGGGAGCTGTTTTTT.

The chain recombines TRBV28 with TRBJ2-1; 8 bases are shared with TRBD1. This CDR3 has 16 residues. With 5 bases clipped from V and 2 bases from J, the junction kept 8 bases outside the gene matches. CDR1 and CDR2 from the germline V gene are MDHEN and SYDVKM. CDR3 nucleotides: TGTGCCAGCAGTAGCCCCGGGACAGGAGCCTACAATGAGCAGTTCTTC. Translation gives CASSSPGTGAYNEQFF.

Here the CDR3 reads CAISEAHRDRDTEAFF. CDR3 DNA: TGTGCCATCAGTGAGGCTCACAGGGACAGGGACACTGAAGCTTTCTTT. V usage is TRBV10-3 and J usage is TRBJ1-1; 9 bases are shared with TRBD1. V lost 2 bases, J lost 3 bases, and 7 bases stayed unmatched. The CDR3 runs 16 residues. Germline CDR1 ENHRY, CDR2 SYGVKD.

This clone was found a few times. The J gene is TRBJ2-3, the V gene TRBV2; D is possibly TRBD2 (6 bases). This CDR3 comprises 15 residues. The germline CDR1 and CDR2 sequences are SNHLY and FYNNEI. V lost 4 bases, J lost 4 bases, and 15 bases lay in between. CDR3 sequence (DNA): TGTGCCAGCAGTGTGTTAGCGGACCGGGCAGATACGCAGTATTTT. Amino acid sequence: CASSVLADRADTQYF.

The chain has TRBV30 and TRBJ1-1; D is ambiguous. Deletions cut 2 bases from V and 2 bases from J, with 9 bases between. The CDR3 runs 13 residues. Germline assignment: CDR1 GTSNPN and CDR2 SVGIG (reference sequence). The CDR3 DNA reads TGTGCCTGGAGTAGTGAGCCTAACACTGAAGCTTTCTTT. Amino acid sequence: CAWSSEPNTEAFF.

The J gene is TRBJ1-1, the V gene TRBV11-3; 7 bases map to TRBD1. The CDR3 length is 15 residues. Germline CDR1 SGHNT, CDR2 YENEEA. V lost 5 bases, J lost 4 bases, and 10 bases stayed unmatched. The CDR3 here is CASSPRQGAGTEAFF. CDR3 nucleotides: TGTGCCAGCAGCCCCCGACAGGGTGCGGGCACTGAAGCTTTCTTT.

The chain is built from TRBV9 and TRBJ2-1; the match to TRBD2 covers 9 bases. Germline V gene lookup returns CDR1 SGDLS and CDR2 YYNGEE. The CDR3 is made up of 16 amino acids. V lost 3 bases, J lost 4 bases, and 8 bases stayed unmatched. The CDR3 nucleotides are TGTGCCAGCAGCGGGGGACTAGCCGGGGGATACAATGAGCAGTTCTTC. This sequence encodes CASSGGLAGGYNEQFF.

This sequence joins TRBV4-3 and TRBJ1-6, with a tentative D call TRBD1 (5 bases). Germline CDR1 reads LGHNA; CDR2 reads YSLEER. Trimming took off 0 bases at V and 14 bases at J, with 17 bases between the two ends. This CDR3 has 15 amino acids. The CDR3 reads CASSQEAARIGALHF. Here the CDR3 DNA reads TGCGCCAGCAGCCAAGAGGCAGCGAGAATAGGGGCCCTCCACTTT.

This chain joins TRBV6-5 and TRBJ1-5, with D maybe TRBD1 (5 bases). Germline-derived CDR1 and CDR2 are MNHEY and SVGAGI. Trimming removed 5 bases at V and 3 bases at J, with 8 bases between. The CDR3 consists of 13 residues. The CDR3 loop reads CASSIRDNQPQHF. The CDR3 DNA reads as TGTGCCAGCAGTATCAGGGACAATCAGCCCCAGCATTTT.

CDR3 protein: CSAARGSYEQYF. The CDR3 DNA follows: TGCAGCGCAGCCAGAGGCTCCTACGAGCAGTACTTC. This sequence joins TRBV29-1 and TRBJ2-7; D not certain. This CDR3 region has 12 residues. Trimming took 7 bases from V and 0 from J, leaving 10 bases between them. Germline CDR1 reads SQVTM; CDR2 reads ANQGSEA.

This chain connects TRBV27 to TRBJ2-1; possibly TRBD2 for D (5 bases). Germline V CDR1 and CDR2: MNHEY, SMNVEV (reference sequence). V lost 9 bases and J 0 bases, leaving 21 bases between the germline ends. CDR3 length equals 17 residues. The CDR3 DNA reads as TGTGCCAGTTATGGACCCAAAAGCGGTAGCTCCTACAATGAGCAGTTCTTC. Translation gives CASYGPKSGSSYNEQFF.

This chain uses TRBV29-1 with TRBJ1-2; 8 bases are shared with TRBD1. With 1 base clipped from V and 6 bases from J, the junction kept 4 bases outside the gene matches. Germline CDR1 reads SQVTM; CDR2 reads ANQGSEA. CDR3 length: 13 residues. The CDR3 nucleotides read TGCAGCGTTGAAGGGCAGGGGGCTGATGGCTACACCTTC. This codes for CSVEGQGADGYTF.

This sequence joins TRBV5-1 and TRBJ2-5, with D possibly being TRBD2 (6 bases). The length of the CDR3 is 15 residues. The V end lost 0 bases, the J end lost 2 bases, and 11 bases lay between the germline ends. Germline assignment: CDR1 SGHRS and CDR2 YFSETQ. The CDR3 is CASSLAVGGQETQYF. DNA for the CDR3: TGCGCCAGCAGCTTGGCTGTGGGGGGACAAGAGACCCAGTACTTC.

V gene TRBV9 combines with J gene TRBJ1-4; the D gene is possibly TRBD1 (5 bases). From germline, CDR1 is SGDLS and CDR2 YYNGEE. The CDR3 has 15 amino acids. Trimming took 0 bases from V and 2 from J, leaving 8 bases between them. This CDR3 reads CASSVAGKTNEKLFF. CDR3 DNA sequence: TGTGCCAGCAGCGTAGCAGGGAAGACTAATGAAAAACTGTTTTTT.

V and J are TRBV28 and TRBJ1-2, with TRBD1 matching 10 bases. V shed 10 bases and J 4 bases; nucleotides not matched to a gene: 12. Germline CDR1 MDHEN, CDR2 SYDVKM. CDR3 length: 15 residues. The CDR3 DNA reads as TGTGCCACCCGACCCGGGACAGGGGATACCTATGGCTACACCTTC. Its translation is CATRPGTGDTYGYTF.

This chain uses TRBV19 with TRBJ2-5; D unresolved. Trimming removed 5 bases at V and 1 base at J, with 8 bases between. From germline, CDR1 is LNHDA and CDR2 SQIVND (reference sequence). The CDR3 totals 13 residues. The CDR3 loop reads CASSVQIQETQYF. CDR3 DNA: TGTGCCAGTAGTGTACAGATCCAAGAGACCCAGTACTTC.